Below are 26 T cell receptor beta chains sequenced from a single sample in a study of T cells after yellow fever vaccination. TCRdb reanalysed the 5' RACE reads using MiXCR and keeps one entry per CDR3 protein. The table has just under 600,000 distinct CDR3 sequences, 13% seen once. Sequenced here: PBMCs, sampled on the day of the yellow fever booster vaccination. Receptors originate from a man aged 25-45 years who received the YFV17D yellow fever vaccine.

The J gene is TRBJ2-1, the V gene TRBV20-1, with 11 bases fitting TRBD2. CDR1 and CDR2 from the germline V gene are DFQATT and SNEGSKA (reference sequence). V trimming: 5 bases; J trimming: 2 bases; junction bases outside the gene matches: 8. This CDR3 has 16 residues. CDR3 amino acids: CSADRLSGRAYNEQFF. DNA for the CDR3: TGCAGTGCTGACCGCCTTAGCGGGAGGGCCTACAATGAGCAGTTCTTC.

This clonotype was counted only a few times. V gene TRBV6-5 combines with J gene TRBJ2-1; D may be TRBD2 (5 bases). Germline CDR1 is MNHEY and CDR2 is SVGAGI. CDR3 size: 14 residues. The V end lost 4 bases, the J end lost 7 bases, and 14 bases lay between the germline ends. The CDR3 DNA is TGTGCCAGCAGTTTCCGAGGCCCGGGGAATGAGCAGTTCTTC. Its protein product is CASSFRGPGNEQFF.

This chain links TRBV27 with TRBJ2-7, with D tentatively TRBD1 (6 bases). The V and J ends lost 4 bases and 7 bases respectively, with 17 bases between them. The V gene's germline CDR1 is MNHEY and CDR2 SMNVEV (reference sequence). This CDR3 is built from 14 residues. CDR3 in amino acids: CASSSVQGFREQYF. CDR3 DNA: TGTGCCAGCAGTTCAGTACAGGGTTTTCGAGAGCAGTACTTC.

V usage is TRBV7-9 and J usage is TRBJ2-1, with 9 bases identical to TRBD2. Losses at the gene ends were 8 bases for V and 7 bases for J; bases not matched to a gene: 9. CDR3 length: 14 amino acids. The germline V gene has CDR1 SEHNR and CDR2 FQNEAQ (reference sequence). CDR3 protein: CASHQGGRGNEQFF. CDR3 sequence (DNA): TGTGCCAGCCACCAAGGCGGGAGGGGTAATGAGCAGTTCTTC.

This clonotype was counted between two and nine times. The rearrangement joins TRBV2 to TRBJ2-1, with D unresolved. Germline CDR1 SNHLY, CDR2 FYNNEI. V was clipped by 10 bases and J by 9 bases, with 13 bases between them. The CDR3 is 11 amino acids. The DNA for the CDR3 is TGTGCCATCGCCAAAACGAGTGAGCAGTTCTTC. Translating gives CAIAKTSEQFF.

J is TRBJ1-1 and V is TRBV12-3 or TRBV12-4, with D possibly TRBD1 on 6 matching bases. V was clipped by 6 bases and J by 3 bases, with 14 bases between them. The CDR3 extends over 14 amino acids. The DNA of the CDR3 is TGTGCCAGCAGCAACAGGGTTCTGGACACTGAAGCTTTCTTT. It yields the protein CASSNRVLDTEAFF.

The rearrangement uses TRBV3-1 and TRBJ2-1; D unclear. Germline assignment: CDR1 LGHDT and CDR2 YNNKEL (reference sequence). The CDR3 extends over 13 amino acids. Trimming cost V 4 bases and J 7 bases, with 11 bases left between them. The CDR3 here is CASSPEIGNEQFF. The CDR3 DNA reads TGTGCCAGCAGCCCAGAAATAGGGAATGAGCAGTTCTTC.

This clonotype was seen at least ten times. V gene TRBV20-1 combines with J gene TRBJ2-7, with 9 bases identical to TRBD2. The J segment lost 9 bases and the V segment lost 0 bases, leaving 9 bases of the junction unmatched. The CDR3 is 14 residues long. Germline V gene data show CDR1 as DFQATT and CDR2 as SNEGSKA (reference sequence). In DNA form, the CDR3 reads TGCAGTGCTAGAGATGGGCTAGCGGGATTTGGGCAGTACTTC. Translation gives CSARDGLAGFGQYF.

This clonotype has only a few counts. The V and J genes are TRBV20-1 and TRBJ2-7, with D possibly matching TRBD1 (6 bases). Germline V gene lookup returns CDR1 DFQATT and CDR2 SNEGSKA (reference sequence). V was trimmed by 4 bases and J by 3 bases, leaving 13 bases between them. There are 13 residues in the CDR3. CDR3 loop: CSAKRDTNYEQYF. DNA for the CDR3: TGCAGTGCTAAACGGGACACGAACTACGAGCAGTACTTC.

The gene calls are TRBV27 and TRBJ2-7; TRBD2 agrees at 9 bases. CDR1 and CDR2 (germline): MNHEY, SMNVEV (reference sequence). After removal of 5 bases from V and 12 bases from J, the junction contained 5 bases not matched to a gene. CDR3 length: 11 amino acids. The CDR3 reads CASSIAGVWYF. The CDR3 region has the DNA TGTGCCAGCAGTATAGCGGGAGTTTGGTACTTC.

This chain links TRBV5-1 with TRBJ1-2; possible D gene TRBD1, 6 bases. This CDR3 is 15 amino acids long. The V end lost 6 bases, the J end lost 4 bases, and 19 bases lay between the germline ends. CDR1 is SGHRS, CDR2 YFSETQ, per germline. The CDR3 DNA reads TGCGCCAGCAAGGTCGGGGGCCCAACCTCCTATGGCTACACCTTC. Amino acids: CASKVGGPTSYGYTF.

This clonotype was seen at least ten times. The rearrangement links TRBV2 to TRBJ2-1; TRBD2 matches 14 bases. V trimming: 6 bases; J trimming: 2 bases; junction bases outside the gene matches: 9. CDR1 and CDR2 from the germline V gene are SNHLY and FYNNEI. This CDR3 has 18 amino acids. This CDR3 is CASSPLGLAGAPYNEQFF. CDR3 in DNA: TGTGCCAGCAGCCCGTTGGGACTAGCGGGAGCGCCCTACAATGAGCAGTTCTTC.

This clonotype was recorded a few times. The genes are TRBV20-1 and TRBJ2-5, with 11 bases matching TRBD2. J was trimmed by 9 bases and V by 1 base; bases with no gene match: 7. CDR3 length: 14 amino acids. Looked up from germline, CDR1 is DFQATT and CDR2 is SNEGSKA (reference sequence). CDR3 in DNA: TGCAGTGCTAGAGTTAGCGGGGGGGGGCGGGCCCAGTACTTC. The encoded protein is CSARVSGGGRAQYF.

This clonotype was found a few times. CDR3 residues: CASSLVRLLNEQFF. CDR3 DNA sequence: TGTGCCAGCAGTTTAGTACGACTACTGAATGAGCAGTTCTTC. V gene TRBV12-3 or TRBV12-4 combines with J gene TRBJ2-1; D may be TRBD2 (5 bases). There are 14 residues in the CDR3. V was shortened by 1 base and J by 7 bases, with 11 bases between the two germline ends.

This clonotype was detected a few times. The genes are TRBV5-1 and TRBJ2-7; 7 bases match TRBD1. V dropped 6 bases and J dropped 5; count of bases not matched to a gene: 14. The CDR3 totals 15 residues. Germline V gene data show CDR1 as SGHRS and CDR2 as YFSETQ. Here the CDR3 reads CASNPGQTTSNEQYF. For the CDR3, the DNA is TGCGCCAGCAACCCGGGACAGACTACCTCTAACGAGCAGTACTTC. Combining the CDR3 with reference TRBV5-1 and TRBJ2-7 gives the whole variable domain KAGVTQTPRYLIKTRGQQVTLSCSPISGHRSVSWYQQTPGQGLQFLFEYFSETQRNKGNFPGRFSGRQFSNSRSEMNVSTLELGDSALYLCASNPGQTTSNEQYFGPGTRLTVT.

This clonotype was seen a few times. The chain carries TRBV12-3 or TRBV12-4 and TRBJ2-5; D is uncertain. The CDR3 totals 13 residues. V was cut by 7 bases and J by 4 bases, with 13 bases left in between. The CDR3 loop is CASKLGSRETQYF. CDR3 DNA: TGTGCCAGCAAATTGGGTTCCCGAGAGACCCAGTACTTC.

This clonotype was seen more than once but under ten times. The chain combines TRBV29-1 with TRBJ2-3; D is uncertain. V was clipped by 3 bases and J by 0 bases, with 7 bases between them. The CDR3 length is 13 residues. Germline-derived CDR1 and CDR2 are SQVTM and ANQGSEA. This CDR3 reads CSVDMGSTDTQYF. The CDR3 DNA sequence: TGCAGCGTTGATATGGGGAGCACAGATACGCAGTATTTT.

This clonotype came up a few times. The chain links TRBV12-3 or TRBV12-4 to TRBJ2-3, with 10 bases identical to TRBD1. The CDR3 loop spans 17 amino acids. With 5 bases clipped from V and 6 bases from J, the junction kept 14 bases outside the gene matches. The CDR3 sequence is CASSRGLGQGFPDTQYF. The CDR3 region has the DNA TGTGCCAGCAGTCGGGGCCTGGGACAGGGGTTTCCGGATACGCAGTATTTT.

This clonotype appeared a few times. V and J are TRBV11-2 and TRBJ2-3; 15 bases align to TRBD2. The trim removed 6 bases at V and 1 base at J, leaving 8 bases unmatched. Germline assignment: CDR1 SGHAT and CDR2 FQNNGV. This CDR3 spans 18 amino acids. This CDR3 reads CASSRGLAGGPRTDTQYF. CDR3 in DNA: TGTGCCAGCAGTCGCGGACTAGCGGGAGGGCCGCGCACAGATACGCAGTATTTT.

The CDR3 is CASSTSRVGELFF. Here the CDR3 DNA reads TGCGCCAGCAGTACTAGCAGAGTCGGGGAGCTGTTTTTT. The V call is TRBV10-2, the J call TRBJ2-2; perhaps TRBD2 as D (6 bases). Trimming left V 5 bases short and J 7 bases short, with 11 bases between. The CDR3 runs 13 residues. CDR1 and CDR2 from the germline V gene are WSHSY and SAAADI.

This clonotype was picked up many times. This chain joins TRBV5-1 and TRBJ2-2; 7 nucleotides line up with TRBD1. Germline CDR1 is SGHRS and CDR2 is YFSETQ. V shed 4 bases, J shed 0 bases, and the junction held 3 bases outside the gene matches. The CDR3 spans 15 residues. In DNA, the CDR3 is TGCGCCAGCAGCCCCGGGACAGCGAACACCGGGGAGCTGTTTTTT. Amino acids: CASSPGTANTGELFF.

The chain uses TRBV7-8 and TRBJ1-1; D uncertain. The V end was cut by 9 bases, the J end by 1 base, with 18 bases between. The CDR3 covers 15 residues. Per the germline V gene, CDR1 is SGHVS and CDR2 is FQNEAQ. The CDR3 DNA sequence: TGTGCCAGTAGGACTTCTGGGTTTTCGAACACTGAAGCTTTCTTT. It specifies CASRTSGFSNTEAFF.

This clonotype has more than one count but fewer than ten. The gene calls are TRBV7-2 and TRBJ1-1; TRBD1 is a possible D gene (6 bases). This CDR3 region has 14 residues. Trimming stripped 4 bases from V and 9 bases from J, with 18 bases between. The germline V gene has CDR1 SGHTA and CDR2 FQGNSA. The CDR3 is CASSSRSGTIKAFF. CDR3 coding DNA: TGTGCCAGCAGCTCACGCTCCGGGACAATTAAAGCTTTCTTT.

This clonotype was found many times. The chain employs TRBV5-1 and TRBJ2-5; 7 nucleotides match TRBD2. The junction had 4 bases not matched to a gene; V was cut back by 3 bases and J by 2 bases. The CDR3 sequence is 14 residues long. Germline CDR1 reads SGHRS; CDR2 reads YFSETQ. CDR3 sequence (DNA): TGCGCCAGCAGCTGGGGAGGGTCACAAGAGACCCAGTACTTC. This translates into CASSWGGSQETQYF.

This clonotype was detected ten times or more. The genes are TRBV5-1 and TRBJ2-2, with D perhaps TRBD2 (5 bases). CDR1 and CDR2 (germline): SGHRS, YFSETQ. Trimming shortened V by 2 bases and J by 2 bases, and 10 bases separated the two germline ends. The CDR3 totals 15 residues. CDR3 residues: CASSFLRENTGELFF. DNA of the CDR3: TGCGCCAGCAGCTTTTTACGGGAAAACACCGGGGAGCTGTTTTTT.

This clonotype has only a few counts. V gene TRBV5-1 combines with J gene TRBJ2-4; 11 bases are shared with TRBD2. CDR3 size: 18 residues. Germline trimming cut 0 bases from V and 0 bases from J; bases unmatched to any gene: 5. Germline V gene sequence: CDR1 SGHRS, CDR2 YFSETQ. The CDR3 region is CASSLGLAGTLAKNIQYF. CDR3 DNA sequence: TGCGCCAGCAGCTTGGGACTAGCGGGAACACTAGCCAAAAACATTCAGTACTTC.